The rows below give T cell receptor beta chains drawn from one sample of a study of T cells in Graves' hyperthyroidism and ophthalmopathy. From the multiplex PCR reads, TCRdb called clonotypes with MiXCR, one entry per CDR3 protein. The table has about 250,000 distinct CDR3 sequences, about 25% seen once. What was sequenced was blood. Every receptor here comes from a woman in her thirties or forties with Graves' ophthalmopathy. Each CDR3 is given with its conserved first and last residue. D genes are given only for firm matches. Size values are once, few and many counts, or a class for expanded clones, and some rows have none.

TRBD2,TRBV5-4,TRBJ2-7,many,CASSLAGGRLQDYEQYF,TGTGCCAGCAGCTTGGCGGGGGGGAGGTTACAGGACTACGAGCAGTACTTC
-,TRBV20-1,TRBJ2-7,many,CSARGSPEQYF,TGCAGTGCTAGGGGTAGTCCCGAGCAGTACTTC
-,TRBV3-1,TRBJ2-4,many,CASSQEPPYILAKNIQYF,TGTGCCAGCAGCCAAGAGCCTCCTTACATACTAGCCAAAAACATTCAGTACTTC
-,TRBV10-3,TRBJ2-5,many,CAISEGAVGTQYF,TGTGCCATCAGTGAGGGGGCTGTTGGGACCCAGTACTTC
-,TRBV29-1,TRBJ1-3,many,CSVEVDGGNTIYF,TGCAGCGTTGAAGTCGACGGCGGAAACACCATATATTTT
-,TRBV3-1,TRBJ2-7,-,CASSPQVGYEQYF,TGTGCCAGCAGCCCGCAAGTGGGGTACGAGCAGTACTTC
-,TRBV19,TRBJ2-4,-,CASSGDRSGAKNIQYF,TGTGCCAGTAGCGGGGATCGGTCAGGGGCCAAAAACATTCAGTACTTC
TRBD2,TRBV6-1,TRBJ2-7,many,CASSIAGLNEQYF,TGTGCCAGCAGTATAGCGGGACTCAACGAGCAGTACTTC
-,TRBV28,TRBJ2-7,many,CASSPRADYEQYF,TGTGCCAGCAGTCCCCGGGCGGACTACGAGCAGTACTTC
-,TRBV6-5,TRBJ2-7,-,CASSYTGGTTYEQYF,TGTGCCAGCAGTTACACGGGCGGAACTACCTACGAGCAGTACTTC
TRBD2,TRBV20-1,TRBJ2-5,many,CSAPAGGETQYF,TGCAGTGCCCCCGCGGGGGGGGAGACCCAGTACTTC
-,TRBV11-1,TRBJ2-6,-,CASSIRRGSSGANVLTF,TGTGCCAGCAGCATCAGACGGGGAAGCTCTGGGGCCAACGTCCTGACTTTC
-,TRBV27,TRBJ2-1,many,CASSSLLPGNEQFF,TGTGCCAGCAGTTCCCTCCTTCCGGGGAATGAGCAGTTCTTC
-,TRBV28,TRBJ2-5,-,CASIGGTRGTQYF,TGTGCCAGCATCGGAGGGACCCGAGGGACCCAGTACTTC
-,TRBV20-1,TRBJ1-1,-,CSARAGRDTEAFF,TGCAGTGCTAGAGCCGGTCGGGACACTGAAGCTTTCTTT
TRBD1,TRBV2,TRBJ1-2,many,CASSEDRGGYTF,TGTGCCAGCAGTGAAGACAGGGGTGGCTACACCTTC
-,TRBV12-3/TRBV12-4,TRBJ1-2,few,CASSLERQTNYGYTF,TGTGCCAGCAGTTTAGAGCGACAGACTAACTATGGCTACACCTTC
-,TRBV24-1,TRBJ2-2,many,CATLGGAGELFF,TGTGCCACCCTTGGGGGAGCCGGGGAGCTGTTTTTT
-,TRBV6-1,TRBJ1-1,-,CASQGVTEAFF,TGTGCCAGCCAAGGGGTCACTGAAGCTTTCTTT
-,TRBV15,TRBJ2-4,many,CATSTKQGETKNIQYF,TGTGCCACCAGCACGAAACAGGGCGAAACCAAAAACATTCAGTACTTC
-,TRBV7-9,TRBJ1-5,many,CASSPSPGPQHF,TGTGCCAGCAGCCCCTCGCCGGGCCCCCAGCATTTT
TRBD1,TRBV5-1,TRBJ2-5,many,CASSLNGQGQETQYF,TGCGCCAGCAGCTTAAACGGACAGGGCCAAGAGACCCAGTACTTC
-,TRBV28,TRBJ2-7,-,CASRKTFTRPTYEQYF,TGTGCCAGCAGAAAAACCTTTACCCGCCCCACCTACGAGCAGTACTTC
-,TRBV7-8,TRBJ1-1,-,CASKDERGITEAFF,TGTGCCAGCAAAGACGAGAGGGGGATTACTGAAGCTTTCTTT
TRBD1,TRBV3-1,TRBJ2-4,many,CASSQGTGFPDIQYF,TGTGCCAGCAGCCAAGGGACAGGTTTTCCGGACATTCAGTACTTC
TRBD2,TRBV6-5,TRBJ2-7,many,CASKPPQGGTSGRQYF,TGTGCCAGCAAACCACCGCAGGGGGGGACTAGCGGGAGGCAGTACTTC
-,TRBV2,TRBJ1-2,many,CASRDGLGRGYTF,TGTGCCAGCAGGGATGGACTTGGTCGAGGCTACACCTTC
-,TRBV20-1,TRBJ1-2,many,CSARGALANYGYTF,TGCAGTGCTAGAGGCGCGTTAGCTAACTATGGCTACACCTTC
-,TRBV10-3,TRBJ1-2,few,CAISPIRTASNYGYTF,TGTGCCATCAGTCCTATAAGGACAGCCAGCAACTATGGCTACACCTTC
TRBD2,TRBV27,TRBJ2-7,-,CASMMSGRAKEQYF,TGTGCCAGCATGATGAGCGGGAGGGCCAAGGAGCAGTACTTC
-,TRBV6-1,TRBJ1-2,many,CASSDGPRTNYGYTF,TGTGCCAGCAGTGACGGCCCCCGGACAAACTATGGCTACACCTTC
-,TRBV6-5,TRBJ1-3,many,CANSYSGDTIYF,TGTGCCAACAGTTACTCCGGAGACACCATATATTTT
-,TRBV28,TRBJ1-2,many,CASTQRRYYGYTF,TGTGCCAGCACCCAAAGGAGGTACTATGGCTACACCTTC
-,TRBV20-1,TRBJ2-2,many,CSARDREVPNTGELFF,TGCAGTGCTAGAGACAGGGAGGTCCCGAACACCGGGGAGCTGTTTTTT
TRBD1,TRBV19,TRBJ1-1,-,CASTNRGPTEAFF,TGTGCCAGTACCAACAGGGGGCCCACTGAAGCTTTCTTT